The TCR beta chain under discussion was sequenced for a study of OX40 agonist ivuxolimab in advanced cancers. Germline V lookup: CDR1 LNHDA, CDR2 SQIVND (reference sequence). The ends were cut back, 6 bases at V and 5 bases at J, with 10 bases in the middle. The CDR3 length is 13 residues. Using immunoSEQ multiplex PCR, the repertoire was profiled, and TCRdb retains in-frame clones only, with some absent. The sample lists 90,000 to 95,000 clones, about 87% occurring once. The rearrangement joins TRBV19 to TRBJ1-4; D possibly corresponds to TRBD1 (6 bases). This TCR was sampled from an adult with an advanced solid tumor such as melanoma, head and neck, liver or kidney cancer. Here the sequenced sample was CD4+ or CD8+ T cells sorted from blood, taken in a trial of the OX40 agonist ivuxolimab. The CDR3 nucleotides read TGTGCCAGTAGCGGGACAAGGAATGAAAAACTGTTTTTT. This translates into CASSGTRNEKLFF.